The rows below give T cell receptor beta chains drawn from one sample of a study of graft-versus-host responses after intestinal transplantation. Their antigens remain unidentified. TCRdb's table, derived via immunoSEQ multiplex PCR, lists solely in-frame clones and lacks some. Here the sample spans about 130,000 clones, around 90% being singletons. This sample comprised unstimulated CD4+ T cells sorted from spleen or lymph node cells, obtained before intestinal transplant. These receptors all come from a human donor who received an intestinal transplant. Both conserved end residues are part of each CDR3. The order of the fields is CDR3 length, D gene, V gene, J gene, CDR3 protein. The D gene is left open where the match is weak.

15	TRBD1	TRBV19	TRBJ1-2	CASSIGGQVPGGYTF
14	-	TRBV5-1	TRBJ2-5	CASSLDSDWAAQYF
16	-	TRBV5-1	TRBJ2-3	CASSLDKHLTLDTQYF
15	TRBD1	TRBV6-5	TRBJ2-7	CASRLRTGNIYEQYF
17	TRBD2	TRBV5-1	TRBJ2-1	CASSFRLAGAPYNEQFF
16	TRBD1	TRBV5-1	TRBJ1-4	CASSPRQGGSNEKLFF
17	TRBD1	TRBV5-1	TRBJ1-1	CASRQTGGNPLNTEAFF
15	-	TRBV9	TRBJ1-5	CASSSQGGRHQPQHF
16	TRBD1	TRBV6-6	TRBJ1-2	CASSSQGQGAAIGYTF
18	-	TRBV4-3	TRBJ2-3	CASSRNSRGQTFTDTQYF
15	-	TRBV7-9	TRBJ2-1	CASSPDIIGPNEQFF
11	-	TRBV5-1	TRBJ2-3	CASVNADTQYF
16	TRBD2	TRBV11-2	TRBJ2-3	CASSLVLAGVTDTQYF
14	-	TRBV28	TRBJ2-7	CASTPGTSIYEQYF
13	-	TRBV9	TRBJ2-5	CVSSAGSQETQYF
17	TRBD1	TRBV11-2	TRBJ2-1	CASSRNVRDRGRNEQFF
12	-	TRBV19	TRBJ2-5	CASSRSWETQYF
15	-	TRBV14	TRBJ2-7	CASSPWGSRSYEQYF
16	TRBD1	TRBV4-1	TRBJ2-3	CASSRRTGAPTDTQYF
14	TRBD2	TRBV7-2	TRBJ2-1	CASSLKSGSNEQFF
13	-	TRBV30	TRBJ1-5	CAWSGSSNQPQHF
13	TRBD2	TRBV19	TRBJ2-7	CASSITSGNEQYF
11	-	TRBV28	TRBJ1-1	CAQAGWTEAFF
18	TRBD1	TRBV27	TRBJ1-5	CASSLWASGTGKKEPQHF
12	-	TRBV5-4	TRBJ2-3	CASSPGRGTQYF
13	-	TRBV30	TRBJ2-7	CAWSVTRTYEQYF
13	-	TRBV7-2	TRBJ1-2	CASSLGLNYGYTF
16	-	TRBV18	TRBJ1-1	CASSPARSGVNTEAFF
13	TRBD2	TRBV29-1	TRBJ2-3	CSVGTSVSDTQYF
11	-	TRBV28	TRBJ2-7	CASSLFHEQYF
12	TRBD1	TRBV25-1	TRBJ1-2	CASSPGQGRYTF